Listed here is a single T cell receptor beta chain. In the PCR, 60 Vbeta and 13 Jbeta primers were used. Here immunoSEQ multiplex PCR was the method, and the copy in TCRdb shows in-frame clones only, minus some. The sample records some 150,000 clones, approximately 77% being singletons. CDR1 MNHEY and CDR2 SVGAGI come from the germline V gene. The V and J ends lost 6 bases and 0 bases, in that order; junction bases with no gene match: 6. The CDR3 is made up of 15 amino acids. This record belongs to a study of cytomegalovirus exposure and HLA in healthy donors. The sequenced material came from PBMCs. The receptor comes from a woman between 35 and 50 years old in good health and CMV-seronegative. The V call is TRBV6-5, the J call TRBJ2-7; 9 bases are shared with TRBD1. The CDR3 spells CASSLGTGSSYEQYF. The CDR3, as DNA: TGTGCCAGCAGCCTCGGGACAGGGTCCTCCTACGAGCAGTACTTC.